The subject of this entry is one TCR beta chain. The antigen remains unidentified. The entry originates in a study of a mutant IDH1 vaccine in newly diagnosed glioma. Turning to the study itself: Following radiotherapy alone, or alongside temozolomide cycles, vaccination was started after an interval of 4-6 weeks. Most patients had radiochemotherapy with temozolomide before enrollment; others had one alone.

Here immunoSEQ multiplex PCR was the method, and the copy in TCRdb shows in-frame clones only, minus some. The sample consists of 75,000 to 85,000 clones, 90% to 95% of them appearing once. V lost 5 bases to trimming and J lost 1 base, with 8 bases between them. Looked up from germline, CDR1 is SEHNR and CDR2 is FQNEAQ (reference sequence). The length of the CDR3 is 13 residues. The time point is: week 5, during vaccination. Alongside topical imiquimod, each dose of vaccine comprised 300 ug of mutant IDH1 20-mer peptide. The sample here was PBMCs, taken from a glioma patient whose treatment included an IDH1 peptide vaccine. This clonotype was obtained from a woman in her forties or fifties with glioma. The genes are TRBV7-9 and TRBJ1-1; possible D gene TRBD1, 6 bases. The CDR3 DNA follows: TGTGCCAGCAGCCCACAGGGGAACACTGAAGCTTTCTTT. This gives the protein CASSPQGNTEAFF.